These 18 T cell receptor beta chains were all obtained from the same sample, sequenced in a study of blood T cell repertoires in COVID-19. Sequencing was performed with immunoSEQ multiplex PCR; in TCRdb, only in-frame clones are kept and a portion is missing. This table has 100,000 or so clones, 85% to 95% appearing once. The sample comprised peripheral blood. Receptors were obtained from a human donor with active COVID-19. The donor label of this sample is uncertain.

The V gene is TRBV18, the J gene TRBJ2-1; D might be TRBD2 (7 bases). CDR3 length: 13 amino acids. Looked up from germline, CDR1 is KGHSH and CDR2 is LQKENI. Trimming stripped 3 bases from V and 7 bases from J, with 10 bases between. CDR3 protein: CASSPGRGNEQFF. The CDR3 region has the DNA TGTGCCAGCTCACCGGGGAGGGGGAATGAGCAGTTCTTC.

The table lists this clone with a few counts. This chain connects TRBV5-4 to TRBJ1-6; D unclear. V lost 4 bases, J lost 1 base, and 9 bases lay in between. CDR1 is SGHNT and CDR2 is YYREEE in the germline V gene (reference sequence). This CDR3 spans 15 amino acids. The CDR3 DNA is TGTGCCAGCAGCCCCCAACGGTCCTATAATTCACCCCTCCACTTT. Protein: CASSPQRSYNSPLHF.

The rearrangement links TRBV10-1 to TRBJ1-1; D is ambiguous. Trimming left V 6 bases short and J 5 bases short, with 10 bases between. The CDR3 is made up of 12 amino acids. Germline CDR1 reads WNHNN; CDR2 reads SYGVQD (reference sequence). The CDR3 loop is CASRRTATEAFF. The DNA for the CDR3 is TGCGCCAGCAGAAGGACTGCTACTGAAGCTTTCTTT.

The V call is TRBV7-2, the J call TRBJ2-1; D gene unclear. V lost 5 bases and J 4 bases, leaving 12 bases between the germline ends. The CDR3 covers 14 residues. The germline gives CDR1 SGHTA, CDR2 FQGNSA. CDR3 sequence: CASSTPTGYNEQFF. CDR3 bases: TGTGCCAGCAGCACCCCCACCGGGTACAATGAGCAGTTCTTC.

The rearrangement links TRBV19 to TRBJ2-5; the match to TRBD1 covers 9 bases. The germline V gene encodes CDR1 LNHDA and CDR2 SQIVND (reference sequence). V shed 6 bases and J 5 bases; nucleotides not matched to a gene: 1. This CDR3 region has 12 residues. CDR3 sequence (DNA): TGTGCCAGTAGCGACAGGGGGGAGACCCAGTACTTC. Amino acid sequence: CASSDRGETQYF.

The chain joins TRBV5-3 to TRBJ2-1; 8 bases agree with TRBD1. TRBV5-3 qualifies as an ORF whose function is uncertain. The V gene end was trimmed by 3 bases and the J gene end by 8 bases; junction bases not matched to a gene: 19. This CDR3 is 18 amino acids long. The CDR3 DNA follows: TGTGCCAGAAGCTCAACTCGCCTGGGTCCGGACAGGGTCTATGAGCAGTTCTTC. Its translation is CARSSTRLGPDRVYEQFF.

For the CDR3, the DNA is TGTGCCAGCAGCTTGGAGGGGGCGCGGGAAAAACTGTTTTTT. Protein product: CASSLEGAREKLFF. The chain joins TRBV5-4 to TRBJ1-4; 7 bases match TRBD1. Germline CDR1 SGHNT, CDR2 YYREEE (reference sequence). Unmatched junction bases numbered 4, after V lost 0 bases and J lost 8 bases. CDR3 size: 14 residues.

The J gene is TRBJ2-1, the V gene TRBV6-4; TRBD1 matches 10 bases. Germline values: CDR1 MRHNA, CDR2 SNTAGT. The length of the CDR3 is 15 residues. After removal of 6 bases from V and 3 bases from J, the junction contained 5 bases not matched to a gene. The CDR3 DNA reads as TGTGCCAGCAGCCCCGGACAGGGGGACTACAATGAGCAGTTCTTC. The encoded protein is CASSPGQGDYNEQFF.

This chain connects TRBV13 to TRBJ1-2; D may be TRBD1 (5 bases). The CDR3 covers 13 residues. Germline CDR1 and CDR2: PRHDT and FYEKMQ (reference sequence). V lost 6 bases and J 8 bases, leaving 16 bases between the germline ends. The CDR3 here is CASSESQGWGYTF. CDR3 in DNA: TGTGCCAGCAGTGAAAGCCAGGGATGGGGCTACACCTTC.

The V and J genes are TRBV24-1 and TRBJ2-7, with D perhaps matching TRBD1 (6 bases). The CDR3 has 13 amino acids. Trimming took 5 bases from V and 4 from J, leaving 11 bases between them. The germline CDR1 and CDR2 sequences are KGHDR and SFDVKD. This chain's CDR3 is CATSAGRGYEQYF. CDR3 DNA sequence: TGTGCCACCAGTGCTGGAAGGGGGTACGAGCAGTACTTC.

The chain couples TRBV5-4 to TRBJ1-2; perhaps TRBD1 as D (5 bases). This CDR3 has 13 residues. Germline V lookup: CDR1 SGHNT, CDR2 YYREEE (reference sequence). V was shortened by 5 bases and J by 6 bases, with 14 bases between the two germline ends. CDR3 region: CASSLIDRNGYTF. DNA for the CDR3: TGTGCCAGCAGTCTCATAGACAGAAATGGCTACACCTTC.

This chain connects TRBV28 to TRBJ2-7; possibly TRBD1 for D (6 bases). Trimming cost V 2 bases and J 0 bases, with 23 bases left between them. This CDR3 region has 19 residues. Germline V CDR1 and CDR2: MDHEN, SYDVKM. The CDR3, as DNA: TGTGCCAGCAGTTTAAGGTTAGGGGACACTTCCTACCACTCCTACGAGCAGTACTTC. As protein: CASSLRLGDTSYHSYEQYF.

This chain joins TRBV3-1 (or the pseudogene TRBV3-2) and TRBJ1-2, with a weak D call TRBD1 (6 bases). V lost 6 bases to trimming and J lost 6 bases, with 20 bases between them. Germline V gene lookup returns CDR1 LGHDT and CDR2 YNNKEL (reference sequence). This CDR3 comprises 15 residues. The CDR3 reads CASRGIRAGVDGYTF. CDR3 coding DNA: TGTGCCAGCAGAGGCATAAGGGCAGGGGTTGATGGCTACACCTTC.

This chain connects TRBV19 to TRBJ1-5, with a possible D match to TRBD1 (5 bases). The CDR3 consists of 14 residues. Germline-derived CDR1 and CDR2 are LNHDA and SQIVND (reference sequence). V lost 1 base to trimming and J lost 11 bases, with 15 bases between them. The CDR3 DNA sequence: TGTGCCAGTAGTATAGGGCTGGGGGGGAAATCCCAGCATTTT. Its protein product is CASSIGLGGKSQHF.

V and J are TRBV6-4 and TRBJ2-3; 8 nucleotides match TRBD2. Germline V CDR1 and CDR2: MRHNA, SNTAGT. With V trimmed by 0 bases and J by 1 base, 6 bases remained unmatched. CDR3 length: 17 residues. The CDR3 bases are TGTGCCAGCAGTGACTCGGCGGGGGGCGGTGGCACAGATACGCAGTATTTT. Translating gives CASSDSAGGGGTDTQYF.

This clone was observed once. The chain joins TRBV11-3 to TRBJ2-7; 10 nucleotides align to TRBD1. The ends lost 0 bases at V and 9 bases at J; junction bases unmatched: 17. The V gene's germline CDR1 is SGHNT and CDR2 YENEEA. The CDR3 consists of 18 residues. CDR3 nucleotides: TGTGCCAGCAGCTTAGATCCAGGGTGGGGGACAGGGGCGAATAGGCAGTACTTC. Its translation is CASSLDPGWGTGANRQYF.

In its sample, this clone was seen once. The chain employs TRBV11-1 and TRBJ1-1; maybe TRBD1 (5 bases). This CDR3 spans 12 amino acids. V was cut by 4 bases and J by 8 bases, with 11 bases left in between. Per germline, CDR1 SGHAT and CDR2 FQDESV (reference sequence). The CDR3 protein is CASSSNRQEAFF. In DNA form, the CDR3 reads TGTGCCAGCAGCTCGAACAGGCAGGAAGCTTTCTTT.

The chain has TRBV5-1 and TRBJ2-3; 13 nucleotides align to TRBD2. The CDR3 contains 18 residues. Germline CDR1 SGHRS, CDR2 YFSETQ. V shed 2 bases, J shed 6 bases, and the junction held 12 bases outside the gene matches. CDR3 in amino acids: CASSFGGVLAGGPDTQYF. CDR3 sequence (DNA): TGCGCCAGCAGCTTTGGTGGGGTACTAGCGGGGGGGCCTGATACGCAGTATTTT.